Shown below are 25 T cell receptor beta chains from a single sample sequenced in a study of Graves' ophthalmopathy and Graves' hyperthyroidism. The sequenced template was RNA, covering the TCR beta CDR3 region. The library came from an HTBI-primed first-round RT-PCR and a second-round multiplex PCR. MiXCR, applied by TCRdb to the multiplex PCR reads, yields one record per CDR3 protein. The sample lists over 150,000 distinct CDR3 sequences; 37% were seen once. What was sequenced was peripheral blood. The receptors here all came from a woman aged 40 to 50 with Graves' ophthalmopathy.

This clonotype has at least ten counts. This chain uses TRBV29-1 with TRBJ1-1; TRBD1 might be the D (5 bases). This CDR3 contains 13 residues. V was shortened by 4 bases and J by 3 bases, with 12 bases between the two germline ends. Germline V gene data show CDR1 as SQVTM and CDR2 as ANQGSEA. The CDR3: CSVGMGRDTEAFF. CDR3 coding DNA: TGCAGCGTTGGGATGGGGCGCGACACTGAAGCTTTCTTT.

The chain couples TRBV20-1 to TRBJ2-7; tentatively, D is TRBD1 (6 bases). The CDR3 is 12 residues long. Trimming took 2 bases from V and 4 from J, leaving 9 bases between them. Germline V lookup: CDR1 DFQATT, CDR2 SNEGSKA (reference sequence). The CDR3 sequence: CSARTTGYEQYF. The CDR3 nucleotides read TGCAGTGCTAGAACTACAGGGTACGAGCAGTACTTC.

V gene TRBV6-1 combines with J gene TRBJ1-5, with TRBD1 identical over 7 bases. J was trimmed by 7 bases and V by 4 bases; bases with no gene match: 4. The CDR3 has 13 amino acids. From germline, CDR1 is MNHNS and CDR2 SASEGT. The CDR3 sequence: CASSATGKQPQHF. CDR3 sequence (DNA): TGTGCCAGCAGTGCGACAGGGAAGCAGCCCCAGCATTTT.

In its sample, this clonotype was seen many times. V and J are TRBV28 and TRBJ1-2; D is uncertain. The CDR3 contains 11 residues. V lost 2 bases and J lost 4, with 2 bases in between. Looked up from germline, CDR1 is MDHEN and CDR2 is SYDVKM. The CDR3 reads CASSLAYGYTF. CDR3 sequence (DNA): TGTGCCAGCAGTTTAGCCTATGGCTACACCTTC.

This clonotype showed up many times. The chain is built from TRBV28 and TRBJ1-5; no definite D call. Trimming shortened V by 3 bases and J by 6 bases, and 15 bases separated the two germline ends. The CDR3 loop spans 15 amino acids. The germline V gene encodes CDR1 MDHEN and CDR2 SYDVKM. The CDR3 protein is CASSFLATAPQPQHF. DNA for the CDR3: TGTGCCAGCAGTTTTTTGGCGACTGCCCCTCAGCCCCAGCATTTT.

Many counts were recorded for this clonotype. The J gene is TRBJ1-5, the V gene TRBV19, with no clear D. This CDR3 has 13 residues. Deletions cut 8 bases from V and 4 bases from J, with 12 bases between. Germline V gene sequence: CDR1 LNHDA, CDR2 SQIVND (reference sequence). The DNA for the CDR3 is TGTGCCAGTGACGACACAGCTAATCAGCCCCAGCATTTT. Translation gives CASDDTANQPQHF.

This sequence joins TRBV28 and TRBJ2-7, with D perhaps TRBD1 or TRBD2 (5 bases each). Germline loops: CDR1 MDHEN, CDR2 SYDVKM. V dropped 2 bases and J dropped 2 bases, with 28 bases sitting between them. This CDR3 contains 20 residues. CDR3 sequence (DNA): TGTGCCAGCAGTTTACTCCTCGGAGGTTGGTACACCGGGGCAACCTACGAGCAGTACTTC. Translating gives CASSLLLGGWYTGATYEQYF. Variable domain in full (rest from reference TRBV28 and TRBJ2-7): DVKVTQSSRYLVKRTGEKVFLECVQDMDHENMFWYRQDPGLGLRLIYFSYDVKMKEKGDIPEGYSVSREKKERFSLILESASTNQTSMYLCASSLLLGGWYTGATYEQYFGPGTRLTVT.

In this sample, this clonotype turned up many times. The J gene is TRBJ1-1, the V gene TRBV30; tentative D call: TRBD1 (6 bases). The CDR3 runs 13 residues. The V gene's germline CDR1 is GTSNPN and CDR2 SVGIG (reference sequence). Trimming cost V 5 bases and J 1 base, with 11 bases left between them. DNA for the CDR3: TGTGCCTGGGCACAGGGAAGGAACACTGAAGCTTTCTTT. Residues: CAWAQGRNTEAFF. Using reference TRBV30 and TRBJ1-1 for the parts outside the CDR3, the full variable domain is SQTIHQWPATLVQPVGSPLSLECTVEGTSNPNLYWYRQAAGRGLQLLFYSVGIGQISSEVPQNLSASRPQDRQFILSSKKLLLSDSGFYLCAWAQGRNTEAFFGQGTRLTVV.

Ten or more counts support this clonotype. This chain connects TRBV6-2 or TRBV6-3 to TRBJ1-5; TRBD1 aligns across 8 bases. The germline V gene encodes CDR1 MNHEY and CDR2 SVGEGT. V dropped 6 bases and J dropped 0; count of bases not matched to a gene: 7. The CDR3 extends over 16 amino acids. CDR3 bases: TGTGCCAGCAGAAAGACAGGGGAATCTAGCAATCAGCCCCAGCATTTT. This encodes CASRKTGESSNQPQHF.

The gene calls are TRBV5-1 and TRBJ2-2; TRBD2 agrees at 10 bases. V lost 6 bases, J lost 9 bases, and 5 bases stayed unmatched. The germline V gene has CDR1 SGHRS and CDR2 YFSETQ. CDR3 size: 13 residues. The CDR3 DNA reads TGCGCCAGCATGTATAGCGGGAGGCGGGAGCTGTTTTTT. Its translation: CASMYSGRRELFF.

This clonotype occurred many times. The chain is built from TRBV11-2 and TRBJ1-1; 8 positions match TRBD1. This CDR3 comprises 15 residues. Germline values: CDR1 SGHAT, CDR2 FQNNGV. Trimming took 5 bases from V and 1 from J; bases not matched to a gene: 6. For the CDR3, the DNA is TGTGCCAGCAGCCTCCGACAGGGGCGGAACACTGAAGCTTTCTTT. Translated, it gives CASSLRQGRNTEAFF.

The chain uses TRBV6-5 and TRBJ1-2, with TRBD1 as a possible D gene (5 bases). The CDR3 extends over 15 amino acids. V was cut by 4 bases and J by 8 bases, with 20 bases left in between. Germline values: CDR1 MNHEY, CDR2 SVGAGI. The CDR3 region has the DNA TGTGCCAGCAGTTCGGGGGTTGGTTACAGGACGGGCTACACCTTC. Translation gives CASSSGVGYRTGYTF.

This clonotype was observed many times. This chain's CDR3 is CSARAGPYEQYF. The DNA of the CDR3 is TGCAGTGCTAGAGCAGGACCTTACGAGCAGTACTTC. V and J are TRBV20-1 and TRBJ2-7; no reliable D call. CDR1 DFQATT and CDR2 SNEGSKA come from the germline V gene (reference sequence). This CDR3 is built from 12 residues. V gave up 1 base and J gave up 4 bases, with 8 bases separating them.

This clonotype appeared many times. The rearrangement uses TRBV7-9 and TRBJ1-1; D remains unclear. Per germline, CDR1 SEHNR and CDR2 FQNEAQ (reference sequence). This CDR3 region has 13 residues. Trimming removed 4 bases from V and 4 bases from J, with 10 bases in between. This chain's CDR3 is CASSSLIGTEAFF. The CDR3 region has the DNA TGTGCCAGCAGCTCCCTAATTGGCACTGAAGCTTTCTTT.

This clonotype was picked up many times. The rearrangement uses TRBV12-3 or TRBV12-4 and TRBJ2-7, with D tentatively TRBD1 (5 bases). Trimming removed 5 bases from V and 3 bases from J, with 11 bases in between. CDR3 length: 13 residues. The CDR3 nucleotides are TGTGCCAGCAGTGCAAGACAGAACTACGAGCAGTACTTC. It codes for CASSARQNYEQYF.

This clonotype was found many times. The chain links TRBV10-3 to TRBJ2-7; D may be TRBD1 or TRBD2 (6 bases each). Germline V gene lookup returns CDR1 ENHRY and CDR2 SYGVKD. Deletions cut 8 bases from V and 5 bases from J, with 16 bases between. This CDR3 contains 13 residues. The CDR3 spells CAIRGQGSHEQYF. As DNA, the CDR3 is TGTGCCATCCGGGGGCAGGGGTCCCACGAGCAGTACTTC.

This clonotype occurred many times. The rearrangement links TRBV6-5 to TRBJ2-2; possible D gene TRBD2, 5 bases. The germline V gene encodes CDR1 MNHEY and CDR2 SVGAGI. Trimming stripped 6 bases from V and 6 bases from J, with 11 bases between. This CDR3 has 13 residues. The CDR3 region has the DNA TGTGCCAGCAGGAGAGGGTTCGCCGGGGAGCTGTTTTTT. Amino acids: CASRRGFAGELFF.

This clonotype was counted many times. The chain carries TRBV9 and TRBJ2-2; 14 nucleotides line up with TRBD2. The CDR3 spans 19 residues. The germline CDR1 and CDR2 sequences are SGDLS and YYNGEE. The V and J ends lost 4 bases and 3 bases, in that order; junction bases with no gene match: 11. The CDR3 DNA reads TGTGCCAGCAGCCCACGACTAGCGGGAGGGAAGATGGACACCGGGGAGCTGTTTTTT. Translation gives CASSPRLAGGKMDTGELFF.

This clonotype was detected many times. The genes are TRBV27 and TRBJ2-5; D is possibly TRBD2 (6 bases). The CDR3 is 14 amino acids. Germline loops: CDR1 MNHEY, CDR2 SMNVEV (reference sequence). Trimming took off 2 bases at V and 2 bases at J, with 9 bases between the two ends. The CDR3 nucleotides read TGTGCCAGCAGTTTAAGGGACTCACAAGAGACCCAGTACTTC. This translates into CASSLRDSQETQYF.

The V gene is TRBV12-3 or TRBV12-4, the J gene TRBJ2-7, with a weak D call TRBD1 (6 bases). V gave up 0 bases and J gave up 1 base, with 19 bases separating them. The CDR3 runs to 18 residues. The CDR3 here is CASSLADPIGTPSYEQYF. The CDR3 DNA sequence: TGTGCCAGCAGTTTAGCGGATCCCATAGGGACACCTTCCTACGAGCAGTACTTC.

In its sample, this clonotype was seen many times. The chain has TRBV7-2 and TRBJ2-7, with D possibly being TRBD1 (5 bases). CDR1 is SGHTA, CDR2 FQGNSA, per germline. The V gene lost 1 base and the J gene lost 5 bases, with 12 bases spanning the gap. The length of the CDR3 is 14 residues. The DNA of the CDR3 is TGTGCCAGCAGCTTAGTTTCAGGGTCGGACGAGCAGTACTTC. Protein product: CASSLVSGSDEQYF.

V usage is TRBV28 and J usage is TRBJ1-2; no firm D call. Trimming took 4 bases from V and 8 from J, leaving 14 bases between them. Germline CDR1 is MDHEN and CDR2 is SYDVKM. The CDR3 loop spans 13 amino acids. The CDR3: CASSYGPVTGYTF. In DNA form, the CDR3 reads TGTGCCAGCAGTTACGGGCCCGTGACAGGCTACACCTTC.

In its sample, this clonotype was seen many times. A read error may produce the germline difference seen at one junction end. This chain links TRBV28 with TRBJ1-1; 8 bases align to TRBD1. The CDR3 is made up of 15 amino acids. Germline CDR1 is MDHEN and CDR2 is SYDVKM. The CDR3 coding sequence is TGTGCCAGCAGTTCTCCGACAGGGGTGCGCACTGAAGCTCTCTTT. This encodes CASSSPTGVRTEALF.

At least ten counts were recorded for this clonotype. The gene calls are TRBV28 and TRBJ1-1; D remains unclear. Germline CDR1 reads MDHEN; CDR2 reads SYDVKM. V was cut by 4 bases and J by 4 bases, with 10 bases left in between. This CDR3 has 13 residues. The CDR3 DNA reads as TGTGCCAGCAGTTCGTCCCATAGCACTGAAGCTTTCTTT. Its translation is CASSSSHSTEAFF.

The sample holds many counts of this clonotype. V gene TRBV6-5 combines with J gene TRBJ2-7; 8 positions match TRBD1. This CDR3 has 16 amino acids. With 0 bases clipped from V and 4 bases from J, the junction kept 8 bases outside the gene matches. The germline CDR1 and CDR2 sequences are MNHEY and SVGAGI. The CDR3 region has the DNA TGTGCCAGCAGTTACTCAGGCTCCGGGACAGGATACGAGCAGTACTTC. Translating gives CASSYSGSGTGYEQYF.